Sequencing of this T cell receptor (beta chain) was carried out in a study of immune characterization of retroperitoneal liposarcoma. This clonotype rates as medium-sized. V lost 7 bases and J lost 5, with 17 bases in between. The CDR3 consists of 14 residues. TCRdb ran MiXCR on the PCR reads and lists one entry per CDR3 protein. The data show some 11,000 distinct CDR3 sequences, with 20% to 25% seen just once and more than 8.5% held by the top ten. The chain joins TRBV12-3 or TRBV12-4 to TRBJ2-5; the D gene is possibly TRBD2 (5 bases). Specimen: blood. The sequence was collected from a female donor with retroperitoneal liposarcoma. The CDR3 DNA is TGTGCCAGCACCGAAGATACGGGCGGGGAGACCCAGTACTTC. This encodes CASTEDTGGETQYF.